Below, 21 T cell receptor beta chains from the same sample are listed, as sequenced in a study of blood T cell repertoires in COVID-19. Method: immunoSEQ multiplex PCR; TCRdb's copy keeps in-frame clones and lacks some. The sample lists approximately 140,000 clones; approximately 81% were seen once. The sequenced sample consisted of PBMCs or T cells enriched from blood (not recorded which). The receptors stem from a man aged 35 to 55 with acute COVID-19.

This chain connects TRBV4-3 to TRBJ2-1; TRBD2 agrees at 14 bases. Germline V gene data show CDR1 as LGHNA and CDR2 as YSLEER. The CDR3 runs 18 residues. Trimming cost V 1 base and J 8 bases; bases outside gene matches: 10. Here the CDR3 DNA reads TGCGCCAGCAGCCAAGGCCTGGGGACTAGCGGGAGAATCGATGAGCAGTTCTTC. Its translation is CASSQGLGTSGRIDEQFF.

The chain carries TRBV19 and TRBJ1-2, with 10 bases identical to TRBD1. The CDR3 is 17 residues long. Germline V lookup: CDR1 LNHDA, CDR2 SQIVND (reference sequence). The V and J ends lost 7 bases and 2 bases, in that order; junction bases with no gene match: 13. The CDR3 is CASNHGVTGGENYGYTF. CDR3 DNA sequence: TGTGCCAGTAACCACGGGGTGACAGGGGGCGAAAACTATGGCTACACCTTC.

This clone was seen a single time. The CDR3 DNA sequence: TGTGCCAGCAGCGTAGGGGCGGGAGGGCCCTACGAGCAGTACTTC. The encoded protein is CASSVGAGGPYEQYF. The chain carries TRBV9 and TRBJ2-7; 9 nucleotides align to TRBD2. The CDR3 runs 15 residues. CDR1 and CDR2 from the germline V gene are SGDLS and YYNGEE. V shed 0 bases and J 2 bases; nucleotides not matched to a gene: 3.

The rearrangement uses TRBV11-3 and TRBJ2-2, with unresolved D. CDR1 SGHNT and CDR2 YENEEA come from the germline V gene. Trimming stripped 5 bases from V and 1 base from J, with 8 bases between. The CDR3 extends over 14 amino acids. CDR3 sequence: CASSADRNTGELFF. As DNA, the CDR3 is TGTGCCAGCAGCGCGGATAGGAACACCGGGGAGCTGTTTTTT.

The chain is built from TRBV19 and TRBJ2-2, with a weak D call TRBD1 (6 bases). CDR3 length: 15 amino acids. The germline V gene has CDR1 LNHDA and CDR2 SQIVND (reference sequence). Trimming left V 6 bases short and J 2 bases short, with 13 bases between. CDR3 nucleotides: TGTGCCAGTAGACAGACAGGAGGAAACACCGGGGAGCTGTTTTTT. Protein: CASRQTGGNTGELFF.

The chain combines TRBV4-1 with TRBJ2-5, with TRBD1 matching 10 bases. Trimming took 5 bases from V and 4 from J; bases not matched to a gene: 7. The germline CDR1 and CDR2 sequences are MGHRA and YSYEKL. The CDR3 has 15 residues. The CDR3 DNA follows: TGCGCCAGCAGCGGCGTAGGACAGGGGGTAGAGACCCAGTACTTC. This sequence encodes CASSGVGQGVETQYF.

V is TRBV7-8 and J is TRBJ2-1; 10 bases are shared with TRBD2. CDR1 SGHVS and CDR2 FQNEAQ come from the germline V gene. V lost 5 bases and J lost 3; bases outside the gene matches: 7. The CDR3 has 16 amino acids. The CDR3 reads CASSNLAGGLYNEQFF. DNA for the CDR3: TGTGCCAGCAGCAACTTAGCGGGGGGACTCTACAATGAGCAGTTCTTC.

The chain has TRBV6-5 and TRBJ1-1; D is possibly TRBD1 (5 bases). V was pared by 2 bases and J by 5 bases, with 12 bases between. From germline, CDR1 is MNHEY and CDR2 SVGAGI. The CDR3 length is 14 residues. Here the CDR3 DNA reads TGTGCCAGCAGTTACCGGGAGGGGAGGACTGAAGCTTTCTTT. Translating it yields CASSYREGRTEAFF.

The chain links TRBV7-2 to TRBJ2-3; 7 nucleotides line up with TRBD2. V lost 0 bases and J lost 4; bases outside the gene matches: 1. The CDR3 is made up of 14 amino acids. CDR1 and CDR2 (germline): SGHTA, FQGNSA. The CDR3: CASSLAGGADTQYF. The DNA for the CDR3 is TGTGCCAGCAGCTTAGCGGGGGGGGCAGATACGCAGTATTTT.

V and J are TRBV3-1 (or the pseudogene TRBV3-2) and TRBJ1-4; 9 nucleotides align to TRBD1. The CDR3 sequence is 15 residues long. Per the germline V gene, CDR1 is LGHDT and CDR2 is YNNKEL (reference sequence). The J segment lost 12 bases and the V segment lost 4 bases, leaving 12 bases of the junction unmatched. In DNA form, the CDR3 reads TGTGCCAGCAGCCTCACGAAGGGACAGGGATTACAACTGTTTTTT. It encodes CASSLTKGQGLQLFF.

The chain is built from TRBV6-2 or TRBV6-3 and TRBJ2-7; D is unclear. This CDR3 comprises 15 residues. Germline loops: CDR1 MNHEY, CDR2 SVGEGT. Trimming took off 3 bases at V and 1 base at J, with 13 bases between the two ends. This CDR3 reads CASSYGPGSSYEQYF. As DNA, the CDR3 is TGTGCCAGCAGTTATGGGCCAGGCAGTTCCTACGAGCAGTACTTC.

This sequence joins TRBV28 and TRBJ1-2; 7 bases agree with TRBD1. J gave up 8 bases and V 2 bases, and 5 bases lay outside the gene matches. The CDR3 has 13 residues. Germline V CDR1 and CDR2: MDHEN, SYDVKM. This chain's CDR3 is CASSLNRGWGYTF. CDR3 nucleotides: TGTGCCAGCAGTTTAAACAGGGGTTGGGGCTACACCTTC.

The rearrangement links TRBV27 to TRBJ2-7, with D possibly matching TRBD1 (6 bases). Trimming took 3 bases from V and 4 from J, leaving 16 bases between them. The CDR3 extends over 15 amino acids. Germline loops: CDR1 MNHEY, CDR2 SMNVEV (reference sequence). The CDR3 spells CASSFTTGTPYEQYF. The CDR3 coding sequence is TGTGCCAGCAGTTTTACGACAGGAACCCCTTACGAGCAGTACTTC.

The rearrangement uses TRBV6-4 and TRBJ1-2; no definite D call. V was trimmed by 3 bases and J by 2 bases, leaving 22 bases between them. Germline-derived CDR1 and CDR2 are MRHNA and SNTAGT. The CDR3 sequence is 18 residues long. DNA for the CDR3: TGTGCCAGCAGTGAAGAAGCGGGAGAGGGATACCTAAACTATGGCTACACCTTC. Encoded protein: CASSEEAGEGYLNYGYTF.

The chain joins TRBV7-9 to TRBJ1-3; TRBD1 aligns across 7 bases. Losses at the gene ends were 5 bases for V and 4 bases for J; bases not matched to a gene: 5. The CDR3 extends over 14 amino acids. Germline lookup yields CDR1 SEHNR and CDR2 FQNEAQ (reference sequence). The CDR3 DNA is TGTGCCAGCAGCAGACAGGGTGCCGGAAACACCATATATTTT. Translating it yields CASSRQGAGNTIYF.

The chain has TRBV30 and TRBJ1-5, with a weak D call TRBD1 (6 bases). This CDR3 spans 15 amino acids. With 2 bases removed from V and 4 bases from J, the gap between germline ends came to 15 bases. From germline, CDR1 is GTSNPN and CDR2 SVGIG (reference sequence). Here the CDR3 DNA reads TGTGCCTGGAGTATGGGACATCGGCCAAATCAGCCCCAGCATTTT. Translated, it gives CAWSMGHRPNQPQHF.

This clone appeared once. This sequence joins TRBV18 and TRBJ1-4; D is unresolved. The V end was cut by 1 base, the J end by 7 bases, with 7 bases between. From germline, CDR1 is KGHSH and CDR2 LQKENI. This CDR3 comprises 13 residues. The CDR3 is CASSPLRGEKLFF. DNA for the CDR3: TGTGCCAGCTCACCACTGCGGGGTGAAAAACTGTTTTTT.

The J gene is TRBJ2-7, the V gene TRBV13; no clear D. Germline lookup yields CDR1 PRHDT and CDR2 FYEKMQ (reference sequence). The CDR3 contains 16 residues. V lost 2 bases to trimming and J lost 2 bases, with 16 bases between them. CDR3 loop: CASSLLSSNIAYEQYF. DNA for the CDR3: TGTGCCAGCAGCTTACTCTCGTCGAACATCGCCTACGAGCAGTACTTC. Based on the CDR3 plus reference TRBV13 and TRBJ2-7, the full variable domain is AAGVIQSPRHLIKEKRETATLKCYPIPRHDTVYWYQQGPGQDPQFLISFYEKMQSDKGSIPDRFSAQQFSDYHSELNMSSLELGDSALYFCASSLLSSNIAYEQYFGPGTRLTVT.

This chain connects TRBV28 to TRBJ2-1, with 11 positions matching TRBD2. This CDR3 region has 15 residues. Unmatched junction bases numbered 8, after V lost 7 bases and J lost 6 bases. CDR1 is MDHEN and CDR2 is SYDVKM in the germline V gene. CDR3 nucleotides: TGTGCCAGCAAAATACCACTAGCGGGAGTCAATGAGCAGTTCTTC. This codes for CASKIPLAGVNEQFF.

The chain is built from TRBV6-5 and TRBJ2-7, with 8 bases that match TRBD1. The CDR3 extends over 14 amino acids. Germline CDR1 and CDR2: MNHEY and SVGAGI. Trimming took 9 bases from V and 6 from J; bases not matched to a gene: 13. In nucleotides, the CDR3 is TGTGCCAGTAACCCGGGACAGGCATCGGGCGAGCAGTACTTC. This sequence encodes CASNPGQASGEQYF.

The chain has TRBV10-3 and TRBJ1-2, with no clear D. The CDR3 has 13 residues. The V gene lost 4 bases and the J gene lost 3 bases, with 9 bases spanning the gap. Germline CDR1 and CDR2: ENHRY and SYGVKD. The CDR3 bases are TGTGCCATCAGTGTTCGGGATGACTATGGCTACACCTTC. It yields the protein CAISVRDDYGYTF.